The 24 T cell receptor beta chains given below trace back to one sample, sequenced in a study of monozygotic twins with inflammatory bowel disease. TCRdb reprocessed the 5' RACE reads and reports one entry per CDR3 protein, with no DNA. Its clone listing holds approximately 150,000 distinct CDR3 sequences. The material sequenced was blood. These receptors were taken from a human donor with ulcerative colitis or Crohn's disease, or a healthy co-twin of an affected twin (not recorded which).

The V call is TRBV5-6, the J call TRBJ2-5; TCRdb designates TRBD1, a call that cannot be tested without DNA. The CDR3 contains 15 residues. Germline V gene data show CDR1 as SGHDT and CDR2 as YYEEEE. Here the CDR3 reads CASSLPGQGLETQYF.

The rearrangement links TRBV20-1 to TRBJ2-7; the D call of TRBD2 rests on TCRdb alone, since no DNA is present to check it. The germline V gene has CDR1 DFQATT and CDR2 SNEGSKA (reference sequence). The CDR3 covers 15 residues. The CDR3 sequence: CSLPSGGWSNGEQYF.

The chain combines TRBV28 with TRBJ1-6; the D call from TCRdb, TRBD1, cannot be confirmed without DNA. This CDR3 is 13 amino acids long. CDR1 MDHEN and CDR2 SYDVKM come from the germline V gene. The CDR3 protein is CASIDRVDSPLHF.

The chain employs TRBV6-1 and TRBJ2-7. This CDR3 contains 13 residues. CDR1 and CDR2 from the germline V gene are MNHNS and SASEGT. CDR3 residues: CASSEHRKYEQYF.

The CDR3 reads CSARDPGGGEKDIQYF. The chain combines TRBV20-1 with TRBJ2-4; lacking DNA, the TRBD1 call made by TCRdb goes unchecked. The CDR3 is 16 amino acids. Germline-derived CDR1 and CDR2 are DFQATT and SNEGSKA (reference sequence).

This chain joins TRBV5-1 and TRBJ2-1; absent DNA, TCRdb's TRBD1 call cannot be checked. The CDR3 runs 15 residues. The germline V gene has CDR1 SGHRS and CDR2 YFSETQ. The CDR3 region is CASSLAAGVPNEQFF. The variable domain in full, with the rest retrieved from reference TRBV5-1 and TRBJ2-1, is KAGVTQTPRYLIKTRGQQVTLSCSPISGHRSVSWYQQTPGQGLQFLFEYFSETQRNKGNFPGRFSGRQFSNSRSEMNVSTLELGDSALYLCASSLAAGVPNEQFFGPGTRLTVL.

The gene calls are TRBV20-1 and TRBJ1-1; the D gene TCRdb calls, TRBD1, cannot be checked with no DNA. CDR1 DFQATT and CDR2 SNEGSKA come from the germline V gene (reference sequence). This CDR3 comprises 13 residues. The CDR3 is CSAQTVDSTEAFF.

The chain is built from TRBV5-4 and TRBJ2-5; no DNA is available, so the TRBD1 call from TCRdb remains unchecked. This CDR3 region has 15 residues. Germline-derived CDR1 and CDR2 are SGHNT and YYREEE (reference sequence). The CDR3 here is CASSASGTGKGTQYF.

The rearrangement links TRBV7-2 to TRBJ1-6; the TRBD1 assignment by TCRdb is unverifiable without DNA. CDR3 length: 14 residues. From germline, CDR1 is SGHTA and CDR2 FQGNSA. CDR3 protein: CASSPWGVNSPLHF. Using reference TRBV7-2 and TRBJ1-6 for the parts outside the CDR3, the full variable domain is GAGVSQSPSNKVTEKGKDVELRCDPISGHTALYWYRQSLGQGLEFLIYFQGNSAPDKSGLPSDRFSAERTGGSVSTLTIQRTQQEDSAVYLCASSPWGVNSPLHFGNGTRLTVT.

The genes are TRBV18 and TRBJ2-3; the TCRdb D gene call, TRBD2, has no DNA to confirm it. The germline V gene encodes CDR1 KGHSH and CDR2 LQKENI. CDR3 size: 17 residues. The CDR3 spells CASSPPGLSQSTDTQYF.

This chain joins TRBV7-2 and TRBJ2-2; TCRdb picks TRBD1, but there is no DNA to check that call. The CDR3 totals 14 residues. Germline CDR1 and CDR2: SGHTA and FQGNSA. The CDR3 reads CASSRTGMAGELFF.

The rearrangement links TRBV6-1 to TRBJ2-2; the D gene TCRdb calls, TRBD2, cannot be checked with no DNA. CDR3 length: 18 residues. CDR1 is MNHNS, CDR2 SASEGT, per germline. The CDR3 here is CASRHPGLAGDYTGELFF.

This chain connects TRBV14 to TRBJ2-2; TCRdb calls TRBD1, which cannot be checked without DNA. Germline V CDR1 and CDR2: SGHDN, FVKESK. The CDR3 runs 18 residues. The CDR3 sequence: CASSQDGWGRGTSGELFF.

The J gene is TRBJ2-2, the V gene TRBV7-2; TCRdb's D call of TRBD1 is untestable without DNA. The V gene's germline CDR1 is SGHTA and CDR2 FQGNSA. The CDR3 loop spans 16 amino acids. The chain's CDR3 is CASSLGLYRGNGELFF.

This chain links TRBV6-1 with TRBJ2-7; TCRdb lists TRBD1, though no DNA is available to test this call. Germline V gene data show CDR1 as MNHNS and CDR2 as SASEGT. The CDR3 is 15 amino acids. CDR3 loop: CASSPTGQGAFEQYF.

CDR3 sequence: CASSLGVYSNQPQHF. The chain uses TRBV7-8 and TRBJ1-5. CDR1 is SGHVS, CDR2 FQNEAQ, per germline. This CDR3 is 15 amino acids long.

The chain couples TRBV20-1 to TRBJ1-1. In germline, CDR1 is DFQATT, CDR2 SNEGSKA (reference sequence). CDR3 length: 13 amino acids. The chain's CDR3 is CSARGPVLLQAFF.

This chain links TRBV6-5 with TRBJ1-1; TCRdb proposes TRBD1, but this gene call is untestable without DNA. The CDR3 contains 17 residues. CDR1 and CDR2 (germline): MNHEY, SVGAGI. The CDR3 reads CASSYSQTGGLNTEAFF.

The chain links TRBV20-1 to TRBJ2-7; TCRdb's assignment of TRBD1 cannot be checked, as there is no DNA. This CDR3 is built from 12 residues. Germline assignment: CDR1 DFQATT and CDR2 SNEGSKA (reference sequence). This chain's CDR3 is CSARAGVREQYF.

The CDR3 here is CASSVTDRVSSPLHF. V and J are TRBV9 and TRBJ1-6; the D call from TCRdb, TRBD1, cannot be confirmed without DNA. This CDR3 region has 15 residues. The V gene's germline CDR1 is SGDLS and CDR2 YYNGEE.

The chain carries TRBV7-3 and TRBJ1-1. The CDR3 extends over 14 amino acids. Germline V CDR1 and CDR2: SGHTA, FQGTGA. The CDR3 reads CASSLWKLNTEAFF. Using reference TRBV7-3 and TRBJ1-1 for the parts outside the CDR3, the full variable domain is GAGVSQTPSNKVTEKGKYVELRCDPISGHTALYWYRQSLGQGPEFLIYFQGTGAADDSGLPNDRFFAVRPEGSVSTLKIQRTERGDSAVYLCASSLWKLNTEAFFGQGTRLTVV.

The chain links TRBV20-1 to TRBJ2-7; TCRdb designates TRBD2, a call that cannot be tested without DNA. The CDR3 has 12 amino acids. Germline CDR1 DFQATT, CDR2 SNEGSKA (reference sequence). This CDR3 reads CSAGTSGYEQYF.

This chain uses TRBV28 with TRBJ2-1; TCRdb calls TRBD2, which cannot be checked without DNA. The germline gives CDR1 MDHEN, CDR2 SYDVKM. The CDR3 sequence is 15 residues long. CDR3 residues: CASTLRRGGMGEQFF. Looking up the rest from reference TRBV28 and TRBJ2-1 gives the full variable domain: DVKVTQSSRYLVKRTGEKVFLECVQDMDHENMFWYRQDPGLGLRLIYFSYDVKMKEKGDIPEGYSVSREKKERFSLILESASTNQTSMYLCASTLRRGGMGEQFFGPGTRLTVL.

The V and J genes are TRBV20-1 and TRBJ2-4; TCRdb returns TRBD1, unconfirmable since there is no DNA. The V gene's germline CDR1 is DFQATT and CDR2 SNEGSKA (reference sequence). The CDR3 has 16 residues. CDR3 sequence: CSANDRPILAKNIQYF.